The clone carrying this TCR beta chain was counted a single time. Assay: immunoSEQ multiplex PCR; the TCRdb copy retains only in-frame clones and omits some. This table holds more than 75,000 clones, over 85% found once. The data derive from a study of siplizumab effects on memory and regulatory T cells. Germline-derived CDR1 and CDR2 are SGHTS and YDEGEE. This CDR3 region has 15 residues. V lost 3 bases and J lost 8, with 17 bases in between. Sequenced input: CD8+ T cells sorted from blood. The chain has TRBV5-8 and TRBJ1-4; D is unclear. The receptor was isolated from a human donor in good health. The CDR3 here is CASSSRLGYEEKLFF. CDR3 in DNA: TGTGCCAGCAGCTCACGATTGGGGTACGAGGAAAAACTGTTTTTT.